These T cell receptor beta chains were read from a single sample in a study of T cells in Graves' hyperthyroidism and ophthalmopathy. TCRdb analysed the multiplex PCR reads with MiXCR anew, one entry per CDR3 protein. The table records over 350,000 distinct CDR3 sequences, around 15% of them present only once. Sequences were obtained from blood. The receptors stem from a man over 45 with Graves' ophthalmopathy. The CDR3 runs from the conserved cysteine through the conserved F or W. A D gene is named only where the DNA matches it firmly. Some rows have no size entry. The others give once, few or many, or a class for an expanded clone.

V	J	D	size	CDR3	DNA
TRBV28	TRBJ2-1	TRBD1	many	CASRDLDRVNEQFF	TGTGCCAGCAGGGACCTGGACAGGGTCAATGAGCAGTTCTTC
TRBV29-1	TRBJ2-5	TRBD1	many	CSSTGGQETQYF	TGCAGCTCAACAGGGGGTCAAGAGACCCAGTACTTC
TRBV29-1	TRBJ1-2	.	.	CSAYGLGGYTF	TGCAGCGCATACGGACTGGGTGGCTACACCTTC
TRBV11-2	TRBJ2-7	TRBD2	.	CASSPWTSREQYF	TGTGCCAGCAGCCCCTGGACTAGCCGCGAGCAGTACTTC
TRBV7-9	TRBJ2-4	TRBD2	many	CASSSLAGGIDIQYF	TGTGCCAGCAGCTCTCTAGCGGGAGGAATCGACATTCAGTACTTC
TRBV29-1	TRBJ2-1	TRBD1	.	CSVQKDRDHNEQFF	TGCAGCGTGCAAAAGGACAGGGACCACAATGAGCAGTTCTTC
TRBV28	TRBJ2-7	.	many	CASNQPGETYEQYF	TGTGCCAGCAATCAACCGGGAGAAACCTACGAGCAGTACTTC
TRBV20-1	TRBJ2-7	TRBD1	many	CSAPGKDRGRYEQYF	TGCAGTGCTCCGGGGAAGGACAGGGGGCGCTACGAGCAGTACTTC
TRBV13	TRBJ1-2	.	.	CASSLDSQDSYGYTF	TGTGCCAGCAGCTTAGATTCACAGGATTCCTATGGCTACACCTTC
TRBV11-2	TRBJ1-1	.	many	CASSQETGGHTEAFF	TGTGCCAGCAGCCAAGAGACTGGTGGACACACTGAAGCTTTCTTT
TRBV20-1	TRBJ2-2	.	many	CSARGYGGAQNTGELFF	TGCAGTGCTAGGGGTTACGGTGGGGCTCAGAACACCGGGGAGCTGTTTTTT
TRBV20-1	TRBJ2-3	.	many	CSASVPDTQYF	TGCAGTGCTAGTGTCCCAGATACGCAGTATTTT
TRBV19	TRBJ2-5	.	few	CASSRTGTVETQYF	TGTGCCAGTAGTAGAACAGGGACGGTAGAGACCCAGTACTTC
TRBV4-2	TRBJ2-6	.	few	CASSLSGGTSGANVLTF	TGTGCCAGCAGCCTTTCGGGCGGGACCTCTGGGGCCAACGTCCTGACTTTC
TRBV6-1	TRBJ1-1	TRBD1	many	CASSSGGPEDTEAFF	TGTGCCAGCAGTTCAGGGGGCCCAGAGGACACTGAAGCTTTCTTT